This T cell receptor (beta chain) derives from a study of neurological immune-mediated disorders. This clonotype was observed many times. Its matching antigen is unknown. Per the germline V gene, CDR1 is DFQATT and CDR2 is SNEGSKA (reference sequence). V trimming: 7 bases; J trimming: 1 base; junction bases outside the gene matches: 6. The CDR3 is 13 residues long. The study, taken as a whole, reports: Expanded clones shared no identical CDR3 amino acid sequences across subjects, which suggested private TCR-beta repertoires in all groups. Clinical features showed no association with the multiple sclerosis repertoire cluster, and MRI features showed none either.

A single record per CDR3 protein comes from TCRdb applying MiXCR to the 5' RACE reads. The sample includes 65,000 to 75,000 distinct CDR3 sequences, roughly 5% of them seen just once. Sample: PBMCs. The TCR was taken from a human donor with multiple sclerosis. The donor label of this sample is uncertain. The J gene is TRBJ1-1, the V gene TRBV20-1; 7 bases are shared with TRBD1. The CDR3 DNA reads as TGCAGTGGGGAGACAGGGAAGAACACTGAAGCTTTCTTT. This codes for CSGETGKNTEAFF.